This T cell receptor beta chain was sequenced during a study of blood T cell repertoires in COVID-19. Study-wide background: From T cells, B-cell-depleted T cells, or PBMCs came the material, which was cDNA or gDNA.

CDR1 and CDR2 from the germline V gene are SGHDN and FVKESK. The V end was cut by 0 bases, the J end by 3 bases, with 15 bases between. This CDR3 spans 17 amino acids. This table comes from immunoSEQ multiplex PCR, and its TCRdb copy is limited to in-frame clones, with some not included. The table records approximately 160,000 clones, 76% of them present only once. The sequencing sample was made of peripheral blood. The TCR originated in a woman aged 80 or older with acute or convalescent COVID-19. The chain couples TRBV14 to TRBJ1-3; D may be TRBD1 (5 bases). The CDR3 DNA reads as TGTGCCAGCAGCCAAGATTTACCAGGGCTTGGTGGAAACACCATATATTTT. Translation: CASSQDLPGLGGNTIYF.